These T cell receptor beta chains were read from a single sample in a study of T cells after yellow fever vaccination. TCRdb re-called the 5' RACE reads with MiXCR, one entry per CDR3 protein. The repertoire includes around 530,000 distinct CDR3 sequences, roughly 17% of them detected once, and approximately 15% sits in the top ten. This material consisted of PBMCs, taken 5 to 6 days after the first yellow fever vaccination. These receptors were obtained from a man aged 18 to 29 who received the YFV17D yellow fever vaccine. CDR3s include the opening cysteine and the closing phenylalanine or tryptophan. D genes are given only for firm matches. Where a row states a size, it is once, few, many or the class of an expanded clone; other rows omit it.

J gene: TRBJ2-3; D gene: .; clone size: .; V gene: TRBV18; CDR3 protein: CASSEIQASTDTQYF; CDR3 DNA: TGTGCCAGCTCTGAAATACAGGCGAGCACAGATACGCAGTATTTT
J gene: TRBJ1-4; D gene: .; clone size: few; V gene: TRBV5-1; CDR3 protein: CASTPSNSEKLFF; CDR3 DNA: TGCGCCAGCACCCCCTCGAACAGTGAAAAACTGTTTTTT
J gene: TRBJ2-7; D gene: .; clone size: .; V gene: TRBV4-3; CDR3 protein: CASSPSMRQGAYEQYF; CDR3 DNA: TGCGCCAGCAGCCCATCGATGCGGCAGGGTGCCTACGAGCAGTACTTC
J gene: TRBJ2-5; D gene: .; clone size: few; V gene: TRBV4-1; CDR3 protein: CASSQVGAQYF; CDR3 DNA: TGCGCCAGCAGCCAAGTGGGGGCCCAGTACTTC
J gene: TRBJ2-7; D gene: .; clone size: .; V gene: TRBV9; CDR3 protein: CASSAASGYEQYF; CDR3 DNA: TGTGCCAGCAGCGCAGCAAGCGGCTACGAGCAGTACTTC
J gene: TRBJ2-1; D gene: TRBD1; clone size: few; V gene: TRBV4-1; CDR3 protein: CASSQRGIGQGANEQFF; CDR3 DNA: TGCGCCAGCAGCCAACGGGGAATAGGACAGGGGGCCAATGAGCAGTTCTTC
J gene: TRBJ1-6; D gene: .; clone size: .; V gene: TRBV12-3/TRBV12-4; CDR3 protein: CASSRPQGHNSPLHF; CDR3 DNA: TGTGCCAGCAGCCGCCCCCAGGGCCATAATTCACCCCTCCACTTT
J gene: TRBJ2-5; D gene: .; clone size: .; V gene: TRBV6-5; CDR3 protein: CASSYGGAGQETQYF; CDR3 DNA: TGTGCCAGCAGTTACGGAGGGGCCGGGCAAGAGACCCAGTACTTC
J gene: TRBJ2-1; D gene: .; clone size: .; V gene: TRBV6-2/TRBV6-3; CDR3 protein: CASSFAWGNEQFF; CDR3 DNA: TGTGCCAGCAGTTTCGCCTGGGGCAATGAGCAGTTCTTC
J gene: TRBJ1-2; D gene: TRBD1; clone size: many; V gene: TRBV6-2/TRBV6-3; CDR3 protein: CASSYGGGDGYTF; CDR3 DNA: TGTGCCAGCAGTTACGGAGGGGGCGATGGCTACACCTTC
J gene: TRBJ2-1; D gene: .; clone size: .; V gene: TRBV7-9; CDR3 protein: CASSLAPPNEQFF; CDR3 DNA: TGTGCCAGCAGCTTAGCGCCGCCCAATGAGCAGTTCTTC
J gene: TRBJ2-3; D gene: .; clone size: many; V gene: TRBV19; CDR3 protein: CASSTSLTDTQYF; CDR3 DNA: TGTGCCAGTAGTACCAGCCTCACAGATACGCAGTATTTT
J gene: TRBJ2-1; D gene: .; clone size: many; V gene: TRBV5-1; CDR3 protein: CASKPRVFSNEQFF; CDR3 DNA: TGCGCCAGCAAACCCAGGGTTTTCTCGAATGAGCAGTTCTTC
J gene: TRBJ2-7; D gene: TRBD2; clone size: .; V gene: TRBV5-6; CDR3 protein: CASSPQARPSGDEQYF; CDR3 DNA: TGTGCCAGCAGCCCCCAAGCGCGGCCTAGCGGGGACGAGCAGTACTTC
J gene: TRBJ2-3; D gene: .; clone size: .; V gene: TRBV9; CDR3 protein: CASSVGTTYTDTQYF; CDR3 DNA: TGTGCCAGCAGCGTAGGGACTACCTACACAGATACGCAGTATTTT
J gene: TRBJ1-1; D gene: .; clone size: .; V gene: TRBV12-3/TRBV12-4; CDR3 protein: CASTVQNTEAFF; CDR3 DNA: TGTGCCAGCACCGTACAGAACACTGAAGCTTTCTTT
J gene: TRBJ2-1; D gene: .; clone size: .; V gene: TRBV4-1; CDR3 protein: CASSQGYKRSPSSYNEQFF; CDR3 DNA: TGCGCCAGCAGCCAAGGGTACAAACGAAGCCCAAGCTCCTACAATGAGCAGTTCTTC
J gene: TRBJ1-2; D gene: TRBD1; clone size: .; V gene: TRBV7-2; CDR3 protein: CASSYRQGRGYTF; CDR3 DNA: TGTGCCAGCAGCTACCGACAGGGGCGCGGCTACACCTTC
J gene: TRBJ1-2; D gene: .; clone size: .; V gene: TRBV4-3; CDR3 protein: CASSPQVTAVGYTF; CDR3 DNA: TGCGCCAGCAGCCCCCAGGTCACGGCCGTCGGCTACACCTTC